Listed below are T cell receptor beta chains from one sample, sequenced in a study of cytomegalovirus exposure and HLA in healthy donors. TCRdb's table, derived via immunoSEQ multiplex PCR, lists solely in-frame clones and lacks some. The sample includes 100,000 to 150,000 clones, about 78% seen only once; the top ten take under 5%. What was sequenced was PBMCs. These TCRs come from a man aged 30-40 years in good health and CMV-seronegative. Each CDR3 is given with its conserved first and last residue. D genes are given only for firm matches. The size entry is marked missing in some rows and otherwise reads once, few, many or a size class.

V: TRBV28
J: TRBJ2-1
D: -
length: 12
size: -
DNA: TGTGCCAGCAGTCAGGGGTTCGATGAGCAGTTCTTC
CDR3: CASSQGFDEQFF

V: TRBV7-9
J: TRBJ1-1
D: -
length: 12
size: -
DNA: TGTGCCAGCAGCGGAACAGGGACTGAAGCTTTCTTT
CDR3: CASSGTGTEAFF

V: TRBV11-2
J: TRBJ1-2
D: -
length: 16
size: once
DNA: TGTGCCAGCAGCTTAGCGGTCGGGACTGGAAGCTATGGCTACACCTTC
CDR3: CASSLAVGTGSYGYTF

V: TRBV9
J: TRBJ1-4
D: -
length: 14
size: -
DNA: TGTGCCAGCAGCGTCTCGTCGGGTAATGAAAAACTGTTTTTT
CDR3: CASSVSSGNEKLFF

V: TRBV18
J: TRBJ2-7
D: TRBD1
length: 14
size: once
DNA: TGTGCCAGCTCTACCGGGACAGGGTACTACGAGCAGTACTTC
CDR3: CASSTGTGYYEQYF

V: TRBV5-1
J: TRBJ1-4
D: -
length: 12
size: -
DNA: TGCGCCAGCAGCTTCGCTAATGAAAAACTGTTTTTT
CDR3: CASSFANEKLFF

V: TRBV5-1
J: TRBJ2-7
D: TRBD1
length: 16
size: -
DNA: TGCGCCAGCAGCTTTTTACTAGGGGGCGCCTCTGGAGAGCAGTACTTC
CDR3: CASSFLLGGASGEQYF

V: TRBV13
J: TRBJ2-3
D: TRBD1
length: 15
size: -
DNA: TGTGCCAGCAGCCTATCAGGGGGCGGTACAGATACGCAGTATTTT
CDR3: CASSLSGGGTDTQYF

V: TRBV6-4
J: TRBJ1-2
D: TRBD1
length: 15
size: -
DNA: TGTGCCAGCAGCCCTAATGGACAGGGTCGGGATGGCTACACCTTC
CDR3: CASSPNGQGRDGYTF

V: TRBV10-3
J: TRBJ1-3
D: -
length: 15
size: -
DNA: TGTGCCATCAGTGAGTCGGCAGGGTCTGGAAACACCATATATTTT
CDR3: CAISESAGSGNTIYF

V: TRBV30
J: TRBJ2-2
D: TRBD1
length: 14
size: -
DNA: TGTGCCTGGGGGGGACAGTTGGTATCCGGGGAGCTGTTTTTT
CDR3: CAWGGQLVSGELFF

V: TRBV19
J: TRBJ1-1
D: -
length: 14
size: -
DNA: TGTGCCAGTAGTTGGCAGACCCCGGGCACTGAAGCTTTCTTT
CDR3: CASSWQTPGTEAFF

V: TRBV7-9
J: TRBJ1-5
D: -
length: 14
size: few
DNA: TGTGCCAGCAGCTTCCGGGGTCCAAATCAGCCCCAGCATTTT
CDR3: CASSFRGPNQPQHF

V: TRBV30
J: TRBJ2-5
D: TRBD1
length: 11
size: -
DNA: TGTGCCTGGGGGACAGGGGAGACCCAGTACTTC
CDR3: CAWGTGETQYF

V: TRBV27
J: TRBJ2-3
D: -
length: 14
size: -
DNA: TGTGCCAGCAGTTTACTCCCTCGCACAGATACGCAGTATTTT
CDR3: CASSLLPRTDTQYF

V: TRBV9
J: TRBJ2-5
D: TRBD2
length: 14
size: -
DNA: TGTGCCAGCAGCGCCAGCGGGGGGGCTGTGGCCCAGTACTTC
CDR3: CASSASGGAVAQYF

V: TRBV27
J: TRBJ1-5
D: -
length: 17
size: -
DNA: TGTGCCAGCAGTTCCAGACCACAGGGCTCGAACAATCAGCCCCAGCATTTT
CDR3: CASSSRPQGSNNQPQHF

V: TRBV11-3
J: TRBJ2-3
D: TRBD2
length: 17
size: once
DNA: TGTGCCAGCAGCTTAAAACGGACTAGTATTGTCGCAGATACGCAGTATTTT
CDR3: CASSLKRTSIVADTQYF

V: TRBV5-1
J: TRBJ2-5
D: -
length: 14
size: -
DNA: TGCGCCAGCAGCTCTATTCCGTCTACGGAGACCCAGTACTTC
CDR3: CASSSIPSTETQYF

V: TRBV6-1
J: TRBJ2-7
D: TRBD1
length: 13
size: once
DNA: TGTGCCAGCAGAACCGACAGGGGTTACGAGCAGTACTTC
CDR3: CASRTDRGYEQYF

V: TRBV7-9
J: TRBJ2-2
D: TRBD2
length: 18
size: few
DNA: TGTGCCAGCAGCTTAAGCCTCGTGGCGGGGGGGAACACCGGGGAGCTGTTTTTT
CDR3: CASSLSLVAGGNTGELFF

V: TRBV28
J: TRBJ1-3
D: TRBD1
length: 15
size: -
DNA: TGTGCCAGCAGTTTCCAAGGGGGCCCTGGAAACACCATATATTTT
CDR3: CASSFQGGPGNTIYF

V: TRBV5-4
J: TRBJ2-7
D: -
length: 15
size: -
DNA: TGTGCCAGCAGCTTCGGTTTGGACAGCTCCTACGAGCAGTACTTC
CDR3: CASSFGLDSSYEQYF

V: TRBV7-9
J: TRBJ1-2
D: -
length: 12
size: -
DNA: TGTGCCAGCAGCCTTGACAGCCGGGGCTACACCTTC
CDR3: CASSLDSRGYTF

V: TRBV27
J: TRBJ2-6
D: -
length: 19
size: -
DNA: TGTGCCAGCAGTTTAATGGGCGGGACAGCTCTCTCTGGGGCCAACGTCCTGACTTTC
CDR3: CASSLMGGTALSGANVLTF

V: TRBV5-5
J: TRBJ2-7
D: -
length: 14
size: -
DNA: TGTGCCAGCAGCTTGGGGGCGGGCGCGTTCGAGCAGTACTTC
CDR3: CASSLGAGAFEQYF

V: TRBV7-9
J: TRBJ1-2
D: -
length: 15
size: -
DNA: TGTGCCAGCAGCTTCTTACCGCGTCCAGAGGATGGCTACACCTTC
CDR3: CASSFLPRPEDGYTF

V: TRBV7-9
J: TRBJ2-2
D: TRBD1
length: 15
size: -
DNA: TGTTCCAGCAGCACTAGACAGGGTGGTCCCGGGGAGCTGTTTTTT
CDR3: CSSSTRQGGPGELFF

V: TRBV19
J: TRBJ2-1
D: -
length: 11
size: -
DNA: TGTGCCAGTAGGTCCCAGGCAGTTGCGTTCTTC
CDR3: CASRSQAVAFF

V: TRBV9
J: TRBJ1-6
D: TRBD1
length: 17
size: few
DNA: TGTGCCAGCAGCGCGAACCCGACCGGGACAGCAAATTCACCCCTCCACTTT
CDR3: CASSANPTGTANSPLHF

V: TRBV7-9
J: TRBJ1-5
D: TRBD1
length: 16
size: -
DNA: TGTGCCAGCAGCGGAGAGGACAGGGGGTCCTATCAGCCCCAGCATTTT
CDR3: CASSGEDRGSYQPQHF

V: TRBV18
J: TRBJ1-1
D: TRBD1
length: 15
size: -
DNA: TGTGCCAGCTCATCTGACAGGGGGCGAGGCACTGAAGCTTTCTTT
CDR3: CASSSDRGRGTEAFF

V: TRBV28
J: TRBJ2-7
D: TRBD1
length: 16
size: -
DNA: TGTGCCAGCAGTTTACTGCTGGGACAGGGAGTCCACGAGCAGTACTTC
CDR3: CASSLLLGQGVHEQYF

V: TRBV6-1
J: TRBJ1-1
D: TRBD1
length: 15
size: -
DNA: TGTGCCAGCAGTTCACCTCGGGACAGTCCTTTCGGAGCTTTCTTT
CDR3: CASSSPRDSPFGAFF

V: TRBV5-1
J: TRBJ1-2
D: -
length: 13
size: -
DNA: TGCGCCAGCAGCTTGTGGGGGGGAGATGGCTACACCTTC
CDR3: CASSLWGGDGYTF

V: TRBV13
J: TRBJ2-7
D: -
length: 13
size: few
DNA: TGTGCCAGCAGTTCGCAGGCCTCCTACGAGCAGTACTTC
CDR3: CASSSQASYEQYF

V: TRBV5-1
J: TRBJ1-6
D: -
length: 15
size: -
DNA: TGCGCCAGCAGCTTGGTTACAGGCAGATATTCACCCCTCCACTTT
CDR3: CASSLVTGRYSPLHF

V: TRBV29-1
J: TRBJ2-1
D: -
length: 14
size: few
DNA: TGCAGCGGCGAGGACTTAGCCTCCTACAATGAGCAGTTCTTC
CDR3: CSGEDLASYNEQFF

V: TRBV18
J: TRBJ1-1
D: TRBD1
length: 16
size: few
DNA: TGTGCCAGCTCACCGACCCGGGACAGCTTGAACACTGAAGCTTTCTTT
CDR3: CASSPTRDSLNTEAFF

V: TRBV30
J: TRBJ1-3
D: TRBD1
length: 14
size: -
DNA: TGTGCCTGGAATCAAGGGACAGGGGAAAACACCATATATTTT
CDR3: CAWNQGTGENTIYF

V: TRBV20-1
J: TRBJ2-5
D: -
length: 11
size: -
DNA: TGCAGTGTTCCTCAAAGGGGGACGGAGTACTTC
CDR3: CSVPQRGTEYF

V: TRBV6-5
J: TRBJ1-1
D: TRBD1
length: 15
size: -
DNA: TGTGCCAGCAGGGAGACAGGGGGTTGGGACACTGAAGCTTTCTTT
CDR3: CASRETGGWDTEAFF

V: TRBV25-1
J: TRBJ2-5
D: TRBD1
length: 16
size: few
DNA: TGTGCCAGCAGTCCCGGGACAGGGGGATCCGGAGAGACCCAGTACTTC
CDR3: CASSPGTGGSGETQYF

V: TRBV10-3
J: TRBJ2-5
D: -
length: 15
size: -
DNA: TGTGCCATCAGTGAGTCAGGAGGGAGCCAAGAGACCCAGTACTTC
CDR3: CAISESGGSQETQYF

V: TRBV5-6
J: TRBJ1-2
D: TRBD1
length: 15
size: -
DNA: TGTGCCAGCAGCTCAGTCAGGGGGCGCGTCTATGGCTACACCTTC
CDR3: CASSSVRGRVYGYTF

V: TRBV7-9
J: TRBJ2-7
D: TRBD2
length: 17
size: -
DNA: TGTTCCAGCAGGACGACTAGCGGGGGACCCCTTCTCTACGAGCAGTACTTC
CDR3: CSSRTTSGGPLLYEQYF

V: TRBV15
J: TRBJ1-1
D: -
length: 15
size: once
DNA: TGTGCCACCAGCAGAGATCAACTCATGAACACTGAAGCTTTCTTT
CDR3: CATSRDQLMNTEAFF

V: TRBV11-2
J: TRBJ2-3
D: TRBD2
length: 16
size: -
DNA: TGTGCCAGCAGCTTAGGTACTCTAGCGGGCACAGATACGCAGTATTTT
CDR3: CASSLGTLAGTDTQYF

V: TRBV7-9
J: TRBJ2-7
D: -
length: 13
size: -
DNA: TGTGCCAGCAGCTTAGAACTATCCTACGAGCAGTACTTC
CDR3: CASSLELSYEQYF

V: TRBV11-2
J: TRBJ1-4
D: TRBD1
length: 16
size: -
DNA: TGTGCCAGCAGCTCTGGATATGGGACAGTGAATGAAAAACTGTTTTTT
CDR3: CASSSGYGTVNEKLFF

V: TRBV5-1
J: TRBJ1-2
D: -
length: 12
size: -
DNA: TGCGCCAGCAGCCAGAGGGGGTATGGCTACACCTTC
CDR3: CASSQRGYGYTF

V: TRBV7-2
J: TRBJ2-5
D: TRBD2
length: 15
size: few
DNA: TGTGCCAGCAGCCTTCGGACTAGCTGGGAAGAGACCCAGTACTTC
CDR3: CASSLRTSWEETQYF

V: TRBV6-6
J: TRBJ2-7
D: TRBD1
length: 13
size: once
DNA: TGTGCCAGCATCCAGGGACAGGGCGACACCATTCACTTC
CDR3: CASIQGQGDTIHF